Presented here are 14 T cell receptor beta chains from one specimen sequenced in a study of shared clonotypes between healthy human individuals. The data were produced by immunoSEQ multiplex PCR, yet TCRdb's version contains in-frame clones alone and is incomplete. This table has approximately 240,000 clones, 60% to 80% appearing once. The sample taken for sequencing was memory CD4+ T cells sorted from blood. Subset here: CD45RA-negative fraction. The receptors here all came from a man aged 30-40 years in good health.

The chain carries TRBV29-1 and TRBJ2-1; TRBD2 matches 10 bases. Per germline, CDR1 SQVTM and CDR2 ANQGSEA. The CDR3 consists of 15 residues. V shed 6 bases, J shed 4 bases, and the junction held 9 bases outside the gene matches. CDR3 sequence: CSVVLLAGQYNEQFF. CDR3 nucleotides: TGCAGCGTCGTCCTACTAGCGGGGCAATACAATGAGCAGTTCTTC.

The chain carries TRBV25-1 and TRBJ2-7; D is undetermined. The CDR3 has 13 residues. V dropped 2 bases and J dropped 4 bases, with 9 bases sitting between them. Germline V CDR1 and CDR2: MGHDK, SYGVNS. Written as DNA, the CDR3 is TGTGCCAGCAGTGAAGGCGCGGCTTACGAGCAGTACTTC. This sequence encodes CASSEGAAYEQYF.

The CDR3 here is CASAGRGPNQPQHF. The CDR3, as DNA: TGTGCCAGCGCCGGAAGGGGACCCAATCAGCCCCAGCATTTT. This chain uses TRBV7-9 with TRBJ1-5; D perhaps matches TRBD1 (5 bases). The CDR3 totals 14 residues. The V end lost 8 bases, the J end lost 3 bases, and 14 bases lay between the germline ends. CDR1 and CDR2 from the germline V gene are SEHNR and FQNEAQ (reference sequence).

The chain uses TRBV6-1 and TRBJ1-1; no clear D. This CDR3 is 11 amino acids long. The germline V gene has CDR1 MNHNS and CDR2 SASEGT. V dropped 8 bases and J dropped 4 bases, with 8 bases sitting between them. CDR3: CASVLVTEAFF. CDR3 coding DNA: TGTGCCAGCGTTCTGGTCACTGAAGCTTTCTTT.

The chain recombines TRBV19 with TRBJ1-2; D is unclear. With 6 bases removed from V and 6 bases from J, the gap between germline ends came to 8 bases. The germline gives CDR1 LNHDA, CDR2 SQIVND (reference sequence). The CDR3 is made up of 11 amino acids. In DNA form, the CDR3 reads TGTGCCAGTAGGGCCAGAGATGGCTACACCTTC. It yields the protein CASRARDGYTF. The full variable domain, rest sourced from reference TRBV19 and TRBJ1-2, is DGGITQSPKYLFRKEGQNVTLSCEQNLNHDAMYWYRQDPGQGLRLIYYSQIVNDFQKGDIAEGYSVSREKKESFPLTVTSAQKNPTAFYLCASRARDGYTFGSGTRLTVV.

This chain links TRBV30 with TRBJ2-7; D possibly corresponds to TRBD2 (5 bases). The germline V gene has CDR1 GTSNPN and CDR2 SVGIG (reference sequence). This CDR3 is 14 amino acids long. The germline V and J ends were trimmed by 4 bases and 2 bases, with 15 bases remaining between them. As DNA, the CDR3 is TGTGCCTGGACAGCGGCAGCTACTACCTACGAGCAGTACTTC. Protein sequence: CAWTAAATTYEQYF.

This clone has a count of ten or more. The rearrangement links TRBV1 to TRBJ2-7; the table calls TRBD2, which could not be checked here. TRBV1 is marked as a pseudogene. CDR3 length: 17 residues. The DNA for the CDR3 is TGCACCAGCAGCCAATTGGGAGCGGGAGAGTGCTCCTACGAGCAGTACTTC. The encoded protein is CTSSQLGAGECSYEQYF.

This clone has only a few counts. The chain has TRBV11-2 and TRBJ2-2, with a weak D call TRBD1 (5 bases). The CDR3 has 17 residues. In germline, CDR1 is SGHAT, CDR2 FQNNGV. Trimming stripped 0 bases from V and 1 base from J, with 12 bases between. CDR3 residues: CASSLEWGARNTGELFF. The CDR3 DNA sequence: TGTGCCAGCAGCTTAGAATGGGGCGCAAGGAACACCGGGGAGCTGTTTTTT.

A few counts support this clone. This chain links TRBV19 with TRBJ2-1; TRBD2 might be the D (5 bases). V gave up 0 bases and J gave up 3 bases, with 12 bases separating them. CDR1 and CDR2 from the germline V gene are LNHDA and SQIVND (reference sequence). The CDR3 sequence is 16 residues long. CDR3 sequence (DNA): TGTGCCAGTAGTATAGACCCCGGGGTTTACTACAATGAGCAGTTCTTC. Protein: CASSIDPGVYYNEQFF.

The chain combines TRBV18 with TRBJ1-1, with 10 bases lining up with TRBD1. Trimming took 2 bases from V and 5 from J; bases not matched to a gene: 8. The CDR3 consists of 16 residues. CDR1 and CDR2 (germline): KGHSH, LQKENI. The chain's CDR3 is CASSPSTGGGNTEAFF. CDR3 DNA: TGTGCCAGCTCACCATCGACAGGGGGCGGGAATACTGAAGCTTTCTTT.

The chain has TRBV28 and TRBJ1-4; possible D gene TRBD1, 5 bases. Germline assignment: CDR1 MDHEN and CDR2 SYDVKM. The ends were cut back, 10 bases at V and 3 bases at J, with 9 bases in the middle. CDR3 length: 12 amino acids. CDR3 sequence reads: CAIWGANEKLFF. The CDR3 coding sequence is TGTGCCATCTGGGGGGCTAATGAAAAACTGTTTTTT.

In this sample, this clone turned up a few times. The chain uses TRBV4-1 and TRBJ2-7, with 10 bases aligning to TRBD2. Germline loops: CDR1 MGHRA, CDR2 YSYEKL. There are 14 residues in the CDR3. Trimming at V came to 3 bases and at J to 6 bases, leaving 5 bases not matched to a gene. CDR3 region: CASSHLRTSGEQYF. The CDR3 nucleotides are TGCGCCAGCAGCCACCTAAGGACTAGCGGCGAGCAGTACTTC.

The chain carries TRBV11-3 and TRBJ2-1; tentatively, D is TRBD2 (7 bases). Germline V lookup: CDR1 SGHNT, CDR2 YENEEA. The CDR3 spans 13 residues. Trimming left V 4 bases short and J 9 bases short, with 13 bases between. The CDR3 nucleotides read TGTGCCAGCAGCTGGGAGGGAGGGGGTGAGCAGTTCTTC. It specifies CASSWEGGGEQFF. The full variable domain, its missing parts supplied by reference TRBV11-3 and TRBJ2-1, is EAGVVQSPRYKIIEKKQPVAFWCNPISGHNTLYWYLQNLGQGPELLIRYENEEAVDDSQLPKDRFSAERLKGVDSTLKIQPAELGDSAVYLCASSWEGGGEQFFGPGTRLTVL.

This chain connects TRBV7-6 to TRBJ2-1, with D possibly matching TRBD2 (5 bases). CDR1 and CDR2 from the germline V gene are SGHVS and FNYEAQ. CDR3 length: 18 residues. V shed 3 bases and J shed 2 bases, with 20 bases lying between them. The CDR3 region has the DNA TGTGCCAGCAGCTTCCCCATTGCGGGCGGCCCCACCTACAATGAGCAGTTCTTC. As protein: CASSFPIAGGPTYNEQFF.